The rows below give T cell receptor beta chains drawn from one sample of a study of early T cells in non-severe SARS-CoV-2 infection. MiXCR, run by TCRdb on the 5' RACE reads, gives a single entry per CDR3 protein. In the table there are roughly 51,000 distinct CDR3 sequences, about 9.9% of which are singletons. The sequencing input was whole blood. These receptors all stem from an adult who was a healthcare worker with PCR-confirmed SARS-CoV-2 infection or an uninfected control (not recorded which). The CDR3 runs from the conserved cysteine through the conserved F or W. D genes are given only for firm matches. Expanded clones are given a class, and other clones once, few, many or no size at all.

V	D	size	J	CDR3	DNA
TRBV4-2	TRBD2	NA	TRBJ2-7	CASSQPVASGMGEQYF	TGTGCCAGCAGCCAGCCCGTGGCTAGCGGGATGGGGGAGCAGTACTTC
TRBV25-1	NA	few	TRBJ2-1	CASRDTALGKGHNEQFF	TGTGCCAGCAGAGATACAGCCCTAGGGAAGGGACACAATGAGCAGTTCTTC
TRBV20-1	NA	NA	TRBJ1-6	CSASWGSYNSPLHF	TGCAGTGCCAGCTGGGGTTCCTATAATTCACCCCTCCACTTT
TRBV29-1	NA	NA	TRBJ2-5	CSVETALAQETQYF	TGCAGCGTTGAAACAGCGTTGGCCCAAGAGACCCAGTACTTC
TRBV29-1	NA	many	TRBJ1-2	CSVAGDGYTF	TGCAGCGTTGCCGGGGATGGCTACACCTTC
TRBV6-5	NA	many	TRBJ2-7	CASIDDRTYEQYF	TGTGCCAGCATTGACGACAGGACCTACGAGCAGTACTTC
TRBV2	TRBD1	few	TRBJ2-7	CATTGQFREQYF	TGTGCCACCACGGGACAGTTTCGCGAGCAGTACTTC
TRBV20-1	TRBD2	NA	TRBJ2-7	CSALSGRAYEQYF	TGCAGTGCTCTTAGCGGGAGGGCCTACGAGCAGTACTTC
TRBV29-1	NA	few	TRBJ1-1	CSARGAGNTEAFF	TGCAGCGCTCGAGGGGCAGGGAACACTGAAGCTTTCTTT
TRBV4-2	NA	many	TRBJ2-2	CASSFTGELFF	TGTGCCAGCAGCTTTACCGGGGAGCTGTTTTTT
TRBV5-1	NA	few	TRBJ1-3	CASSTGQYLGNTIYF	TGCGCCAGCAGCACAGGACAGTACCTTGGAAACACCATATATTTT
TRBV7-2	NA	NA	TRBJ2-3	CASSLVVSTDTQYF	TGTGCCAGCAGCTTAGTGGTCAGCACAGATACGCAGTATTTT
TRBV19	NA	NA	TRBJ2-1	CASSIKWDNEQFF	TGTGCCAGTAGTATCAAATGGGACAATGAGCAGTTCTTC
TRBV14	TRBD2	NA	TRBJ2-1	CASSRTSSGVGEQFF	TGTGCCAGCAGTCGGACTAGCAGCGGGGTGGGCGAGCAGTTCTTC
TRBV7-8	NA	many	TRBJ1-2	CASSLSRNPVDYGYTF	TGTGCCAGCAGCTTAAGCCGTAACCCGGTTGACTATGGCTACACCTTC
TRBV29-1	NA	NA	TRBJ2-4	CSVDPGEDIQYF	TGCAGCGTTGATCCAGGGGAGGACATTCAGTACTTC
TRBV6-1	TRBD2	medium-sized	TRBJ2-3	CASRVIAGGTDTQYF	TGTGCCAGCAGGGTAATAGCGGGAGGCACAGATACGCAGTATTTT
TRBV2	TRBD1	few	TRBJ1-1	CASSQEQGTEAFF	TGTGCCAGCAGTCAGGAACAGGGGACTGAAGCTTTCTTT
TRBV27	NA	many	TRBJ1-5	CASSSKANPRNNQPQHF	TGTGCCAGCAGTTCTAAAGCGAATCCAAGAAACAATCAGCCCCAGCATTTT
TRBV20-1	TRBD1	few	TRBJ2-7	CSARGQGVREQYF	TGCAGTGCTAGGGGGCAGGGGGTGAGAGAGCAGTACTTC
TRBV7-3	TRBD2	few	TRBJ2-3	CASSLKASGHSTDTQYF	TGTGCCAGCAGCTTAAAAGCTAGCGGCCATAGCACAGATACGCAGTATTTT
TRBV7-2	NA	many	TRBJ1-6	CASSLSQGEYNSPLHF	TGTGCCAGCAGCTTGAGCCAAGGGGAGTATAATTCACCCCTCCACTTT
TRBV6-5	TRBD1	NA	TRBJ1-6	CASSHRGSPLHF	TGTGCCAGCAGTCACAGGGGTTCACCCCTCCACTTT
TRBV5-4	NA	many	TRBJ1-1	CASSLSGTEAFF	TGTGCCAGCAGCTTGTCGGGGACTGAAGCTTTCTTT